This T cell receptor beta chain was captured by sequencing in a study of breast tumors, draining lymph nodes, adjacent tissues. Overall study findings and caveats: Tumor repertoires ranked between lymph nodes and nontumor tissue in diversity, with V and J gene preferences. Luminal-like breast cancer showed significantly higher tumor–nontumor repertoire similarity than basal-like. The lymph node origin of tumor T cells was framed as consistent with a hypothesis, not demonstrated.

Samples came from axillary lymph nodes draining the breast cancer. The table lists this clonotype with a count of one. Its antigen is currently unknown. In TCRdb, the multiplex PCR reads were re-called with MiXCR into one record per CDR3 protein. The sample consists of 120,000 to 150,000 distinct CDR3 sequences, around a third of them appearing once. The CDR3 length is 16 residues. V lost 5 bases to trimming and J lost 5 bases, with 21 bases between them. CDR1 is MDHEN and CDR2 is SYDVKM in the germline V gene. This TCR was recovered from a female donor with breast cancer. Some clones in this sample may be carry-over from other donors' samples. The chain couples TRBV28 to TRBJ2-5, with D possibly TRBD2 on 6 matching bases. The source material was axillary lymph node tissue. The CDR3 DNA reads TGTGCCAGCAGTCCTATCTATGACGGCGGGGTGGAGACCCAGTACTTC. Protein: CASSPIYDGGVETQYF.